This T cell receptor (beta chain) was sequenced for a study of blood T cells in healthy people across ages. Together with a sample-barcoded 5' primer, a J-beta primer mix was included in a second PCR lasting roughly 6 to 12 cycles. TCRdb reprocessed the 5' RACE reads via MiXCR and lists one record per CDR3 protein. The data show 550,000 to 650,000 distinct CDR3 sequences, about 30% seen once. This clonotype was counted ten times or more. V was pared by 2 bases and J by 2 bases, with 4 bases between. Germline lookup yields CDR1 GTSNPN and CDR2 SVGIG (reference sequence). The CDR3 covers 11 residues. This chain uses TRBV30 with TRBJ2-7; D remains ambiguous. The sequenced sample consisted of blood. The receptor was derived from a woman at least 80 years old in good health. For the CDR3, the DNA is TGTGCCTGGAGTTCGACCTACGAGCAGTACTTC. Amino acids: CAWSSTYEQYF.